This passage covers 21 T cell receptor beta chains from one sample sequenced in a study of blood T cell repertoires in COVID-19. Measured with immunoSEQ multiplex PCR; TCRdb has only the in-frame clones, and not every one. The sample includes about 240,000 clones, nearly 90% of them seen just once. Sequencing was done on a sample of peripheral blood. The origin of the receptors is a woman in her twenties or thirties with acute or convalescent COVID-19.

This chain joins TRBV10-3 and TRBJ1-1, with D perhaps matching TRBD1 (6 bases). The CDR3 sequence is 13 residues long. Germline CDR1 and CDR2: ENHRY and SYGVKD. Trimming took off 2 bases at V and 7 bases at J, with 11 bases between the two ends. CDR3 in DNA: TGTGCCATCAGTGAGGCTCAGGGGTATGAAGCTTTCTTT. Protein sequence: CAISEAQGYEAFF.

The V call is TRBV6-2 or TRBV6-3, the J call TRBJ1-2, with D possibly matching TRBD1 (5 bases). The CDR3 length is 14 residues. Deletions cut 2 bases from V and 6 bases from J, with 13 bases between. Germline V gene data show CDR1 as MNHEY and CDR2 as SVGEGT. In DNA form, the CDR3 reads TGTGCCAGCAGTTACCCGGCGGCAGGGAATGGCTACACCTTC. It is translated as CASSYPAAGNGYTF.

The V call is TRBV7-9, the J call TRBJ2-7; 9 bases are shared with TRBD2. This CDR3 is 16 amino acids long. The germline CDR1 and CDR2 sequences are SEHNR and FQNEAQ (reference sequence). After removal of 2 bases from V and 2 bases from J, the junction contained 7 bases not matched to a gene. CDR3 protein: CASSLFGGRATYEQYF. DNA of the CDR3: TGTGCCAGCAGCTTATTCGGCGGGAGGGCCACCTACGAGCAGTACTTC.

The chain is built from TRBV29-1 and TRBJ2-2; the match to TRBD2 covers 8 bases. Germline V lookup: CDR1 SQVTM, CDR2 ANQGSEA. This CDR3 has 13 residues. J was trimmed by 1 base and V by 7 bases; bases with no gene match: 2. Written as DNA, the CDR3 is TGCAGCGGCAGCGGGGGGAACACCGGGGAGCTGTTTTTT. The encoded protein is CSGSGGNTGELFF.

The rearrangement joins TRBV7-8 to TRBJ1-5; D not resolved. In germline, CDR1 is SGHVS, CDR2 FQNEAQ. The ends were cut back, 1 base at V and 4 bases at J, with 8 bases in the middle. The CDR3 is made up of 14 amino acids. The CDR3 sequence is CASSLEIFNQPQHF. As DNA, the CDR3 is TGTGCCAGCAGCTTAGAAATCTTTAATCAGCCCCAGCATTTT.

The J gene is TRBJ2-5, the V gene TRBV5-1; D might be TRBD1 (6 bases). V gave up 6 bases and J gave up 1 base, with 16 bases separating them. This CDR3 spans 15 amino acids. The germline CDR1 and CDR2 sequences are SGHRS and YFSETQ. CDR3 sequence: CASTKVTGSQETQYF. The CDR3 bases are TGCGCCAGCACCAAAGTCACAGGGTCCCAAGAGACCCAGTACTTC.

The chain carries TRBV5-4 and TRBJ2-2; 8 bases line up with TRBD2. Germline CDR1 and CDR2: SGHNT and YYREEE (reference sequence). V shed 3 bases, J shed 2 bases, and the junction held 6 bases outside the gene matches. This CDR3 is built from 16 residues. The CDR3 loop is CASSSPGGVNTGELFF. DNA of the CDR3: TGTGCCAGCAGCTCCCCGGGGGGGGTTAACACCGGGGAGCTGTTTTTT.

The chain joins TRBV3-1 (or the pseudogene TRBV3-2) to TRBJ2-7; 8 nucleotides align to TRBD1. The CDR3 loop spans 15 amino acids. Germline CDR1 is LGHDT and CDR2 is YNNKEL (reference sequence). With V trimmed by 2 bases and J by 3 bases, 6 bases remained unmatched. CDR3 nucleotides: TGTGCCAGCAGCCAATCATGGACAGGGATCTACGAGCAGTACTTC. Translated, it gives CASSQSWTGIYEQYF.

The chain carries TRBV5-4 and TRBJ2-7; 8 bases fit TRBD1. CDR3 size: 14 residues. Germline CDR1 and CDR2: SGHNT and YYREEE (reference sequence). Losses at the gene ends were 4 bases for V and 4 bases for J; bases not matched to a gene: 7. This CDR3 reads CASSRETGEYEQYF. The CDR3, as DNA: TGTGCCAGCAGCCGTGAGACAGGGGAGTACGAGCAGTACTTC.

V usage is TRBV4-3 and J usage is TRBJ1-6; D not resolved. CDR1 and CDR2 from the germline V gene are LGHNA and YSLEER. Trimming cost V 0 bases and J 9 bases, with 9 bases left between them. The CDR3 consists of 14 residues. CDR3 nucleotides: TGCGCCAGCAGCCAAGACTCTCAGGTTTCACCCCTCCACTTT. Amino acid sequence: CASSQDSQVSPLHF.

The chain employs TRBV6-6 and TRBJ2-3; D call uncertain. Trimming removed 2 bases at V and 7 bases at J, with 13 bases between. In germline, CDR1 is MNHNY, CDR2 SVGAGI (reference sequence). CDR3 size: 14 residues. CDR3 protein: CASSYDQILNTQYF. CDR3 nucleotides: TGTGCCAGCAGTTACGATCAGATCCTCAATACGCAGTATTTT.

The rearrangement uses TRBV10-3 and TRBJ2-7, with 10 bases lining up with TRBD2. With 6 bases clipped from V and 0 bases from J, the junction kept 5 bases outside the gene matches. The germline V gene has CDR1 ENHRY and CDR2 SYGVKD. This CDR3 has 15 amino acids. The CDR3 here is CAIRGLADNSYEQYF. The CDR3, as DNA: TGTGCCATCAGAGGACTAGCGGATAACTCCTACGAGCAGTACTTC.

The chain uses TRBV29-1 and TRBJ1-5; D not resolved. V was trimmed by 6 bases and J by 7 bases, leaving 10 bases between them. Looked up from germline, CDR1 is SQVTM and CDR2 is ANQGSEA. This CDR3 contains 11 residues. The CDR3 sequence is CSVGEGQPQHF. CDR3 nucleotides: TGCAGCGTCGGGGAGGGACAGCCCCAGCATTTT.

V usage is TRBV30 and J usage is TRBJ2-5; 8 bases fit TRBD1. The CDR3 spans 15 residues. Germline CDR1 reads GTSNPN; CDR2 reads SVGIG (reference sequence). After removal of 2 bases from V and 3 bases from J, the junction contained 8 bases not matched to a gene. Here the CDR3 DNA reads TGTGCCTGGAGTCCAATGACAGGGGTGGAAGAGACCCAGTACTTC. It yields the protein CAWSPMTGVEETQYF.

The chain is built from TRBV6-6 and TRBJ1-2, with D maybe TRBD1 (6 bases). Per germline, CDR1 MNHNY and CDR2 SVGAGI (reference sequence). The CDR3 sequence is 14 residues long. V lost 7 bases to trimming and J lost 5 bases, with 17 bases between them. CDR3 region: CASTNRQAPYGYTF. The CDR3 DNA sequence: TGTGCCAGCACAAATCGACAGGCCCCTTATGGCTACACCTTC.

V is TRBV27 and J is TRBJ2-1; D not resolved. The CDR3 runs to 13 residues. Trimming took 1 base from V and 5 from J, leaving 6 bases between them. The germline gives CDR1 MNHEY, CDR2 SMNVEV (reference sequence). CDR3 DNA sequence: TGTGCCAGCAGTTTATTCAGAAACAATGAGCAGTTCTTC. Translation gives CASSLFRNNEQFF.

The chain joins TRBV5-6 to TRBJ2-1; 11 nucleotides agree with TRBD2. Germline assignment: CDR1 SGHDT and CDR2 YYEEEE. After removal of 4 bases from V and 10 bases from J, the junction contained 10 bases not matched to a gene. The CDR3 is 15 amino acids. CDR3 DNA: TGTGCCAGCAGCACCAGGTGGCTAGCGGGAGGCGAGCAGTTCTTC. Translation gives CASSTRWLAGGEQFF.

The chain joins TRBV27 to TRBJ2-7; 12 bases align to TRBD2. In germline, CDR1 is MNHEY, CDR2 SMNVEV (reference sequence). The CDR3 covers 15 residues. Trimming took 6 bases from V and 0 from J; bases not matched to a gene: 3. CDR3: CASRTSGSDSYEQYF. DNA for the CDR3: TGTGCCAGCAGGACTAGCGGGAGTGACTCCTACGAGCAGTACTTC.

The chain combines TRBV7-9 with TRBJ2-7; possible D gene TRBD1, 5 bases. Germline V CDR1 and CDR2: SEHNR, FQNEAQ (reference sequence). Trimming pared 8 bases from V and 5 bases from J, leaving 16 bases between. The CDR3 runs to 13 residues. DNA for the CDR3: TGTGCCAGCGGTTATTATAGGGGCAACGAGCAGTACTTC. This codes for CASGYYRGNEQYF. The entire variable domain, with the rest obtained from reference TRBV7-9 and TRBJ2-7, is as follows: DTGVSQNPRHKITKRGQNVTFRCDPISEHNRLYWYRQTLGQGPEFLTYFQNEAQLEKSRLLSDRFSAERPKGSFSTLEIQRTEQGDSAMYLCASGYYRGNEQYFGPGTRLTVT.

The J gene is TRBJ2-7, the V gene TRBV9, with D possibly TRBD2 on 5 matching bases. V was pared by 4 bases and J by 5 bases, with 19 bases between. The CDR3 is 15 amino acids. Germline V gene data show CDR1 as SGDLS and CDR2 as YYNGEE. CDR3 DNA sequence: TGTGCCAGCAGCTATGGCATTGAGGGTTCCCACGAGCAGTACTTC. It yields the protein CASSYGIEGSHEQYF.

CDR3 sequence: CASSAPGQGFYEQYF. DNA for the CDR3: TGTGCCAGTAGTGCGCCGGGACAGGGGTTCTACGAGCAGTACTTC. The rearrangement links TRBV19 to TRBJ2-7, with 10 positions matching TRBD1. This CDR3 region has 15 residues. V was pared by 5 bases and J by 3 bases, with 7 bases of the junction left unmatched. CDR1 is LNHDA, CDR2 SQIVND, per germline (reference sequence).